The T cell receptor (beta chain) under discussion was sequenced for a study of human T cells and chemical hapten exposure. As for time point: patch test 1, 2 weeks after DPC sensitization. Treatment defined: therapeutic diphenylcyclopropenone sensitization with weekly scalp DPC. CDR1 DFQATT and CDR2 SNEGSKA come from the germline V gene (reference sequence). V lost 2 bases to trimming and J lost 1 base, with 5 bases between them. The CDR3 is 12 amino acids. Authors' processing steps: Individual samples carried between roughly 20,000 and 690,600 TCRs, with 85,000 to 100,000 as the median. In TCRdb, the RACE reads were re-called with MiXCR into one record per CDR3 protein. TCRdb assigned the V and J calls; the authors' analysis was not used. Counted here are around 120,000 distinct CDR3 sequences, around 13% occurring once; the ten biggest clones make up 0.7% to 0.95%.

The rearrangement joins TRBV20-1 to TRBJ1-2; D gene uncertain. Sample: whole blood, taken in connection with sensitization to the hapten diphenylcyclopropenone (DPC). This clonotype was obtained from a man aged 18-30 years with alopecia areata. Some clones in this sample may be carry-over from other donors' samples. The CDR3 coding sequence is TGCAGTGCTAGAAACAATAACTATGGCTACACCTTC. Its protein is CSARNNNYGYTF.